The T cell receptor (beta chain) under discussion was sequenced for a study of T cell responses to AZD1222 COVID-19 vaccine. Study-level findings and limits: Donors were largely white British and mainly female; clonal diversity was possibly underestimated. Only 5 or 6 AZD1222 recipients were seropositive at baseline. Vaccination with two AZD1222 doses was followed by a rise in Spike-specific TCR breadth and depth.

Concerning this clone: Its antigen is as yet unknown.

The table came from immunoSEQ multiplex PCR; TCRdb's copy has only in-frame clones and leaves some out. Of approximately 100,000 clones listed, 87% are singletons. This TCR was sampled from an adult in good health. The specimen comprised peripheral blood, sampled on day 0 of AZD1222 vaccination.

The CDR3, as DNA: TGCGCCAGCAGCTCCTCCCCGGCCGGGGCCAACGTCCTGACTTTC. It translates to CASSSSPAGANVLTF. J is TRBJ2-6 and V is TRBV5-1, with D unclear. The CDR3 sequence is 15 residues long. Germline V gene lookup returns CDR1 SGHRS and CDR2 YFSETQ. V shed 3 bases and J shed 4 bases, with 11 bases lying between them. Looking up the rest from reference TRBV5-1 and TRBJ2-6 gives the full variable domain: KAGVTQTPRYLIKTRGQQVTLSCSPISGHRSVSWYQQTPGQGLQFLFEYFSETQRNKGNFPGRFSGRQFSNSRSEMNVSTLELGDSALYLCASSSSPAGANVLTFGAGSRLTVL.